This TCR beta chain is drawn from a study of cytotoxic CD8 clonotypes in ibrutinib-treated CLL. Germline CDR1 LNHNV, CDR2 YYDKDF (reference sequence). This CDR3 comprises 11 residues. Trimming took 5 bases from V and 5 from J, leaving 6 bases between them. With sequencing, the targeted depth ranged from 1 in 200,000 to 1 in 1 million T cells. Data came from immunoSEQ multiplex PCR; TCRdb stores just in-frame clones and leaves some out. The top ten hold 5.6% of the sample, which has 250,000 to 350,000 clones, less than 85% seen once. Broader study findings: Clonality grew at ibrutinib response; at progression, it decreased back toward baseline. Few clonotypes were public, and these shrank or held steady under treatment.

On this clone itself: Its cognate antigen is unknown.

The sample here was PBMCs, taken at disease progression, from a patient treated with ibrutinib. This chain joins TRBV15 and TRBJ2-5; no clear D gene. This TCR was sampled from a human donor with chronic lymphocytic leukemia. The CDR3 region has the DNA TGTGCCACCAGCCAGCGTGAGACCCAGTACTTC. It specifies CATSQRETQYF.